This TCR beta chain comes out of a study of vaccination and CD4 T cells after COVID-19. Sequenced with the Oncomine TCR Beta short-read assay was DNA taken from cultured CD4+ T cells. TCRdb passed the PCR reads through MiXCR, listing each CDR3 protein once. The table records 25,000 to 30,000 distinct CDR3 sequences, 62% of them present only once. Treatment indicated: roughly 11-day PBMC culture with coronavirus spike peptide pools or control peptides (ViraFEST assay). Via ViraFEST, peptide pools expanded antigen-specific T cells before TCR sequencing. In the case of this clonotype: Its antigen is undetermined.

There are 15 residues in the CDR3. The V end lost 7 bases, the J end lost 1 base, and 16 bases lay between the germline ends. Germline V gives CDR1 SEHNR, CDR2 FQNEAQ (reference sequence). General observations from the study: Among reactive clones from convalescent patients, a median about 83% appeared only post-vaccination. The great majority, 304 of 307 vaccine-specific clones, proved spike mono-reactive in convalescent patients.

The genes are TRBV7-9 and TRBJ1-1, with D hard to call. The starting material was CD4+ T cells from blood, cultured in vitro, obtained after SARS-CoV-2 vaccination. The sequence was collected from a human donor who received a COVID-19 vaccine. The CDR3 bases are TGTGCCAGCACCAAAACGGTGTCAGAGAACACTGAAGCTTTCTTT. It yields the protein CASTKTVSENTEAFF.